The source of this TCR beta chain is a study of blood T cells in healthy people across ages. Regarding the study as a whole: Diversity estimates drawn from one million T cells were deemed underestimates.

Germline loops: CDR1 SGHDT, CDR2 YYEEEE. The CDR3 is 14 amino acids. V was clipped by 3 bases and J by 8 bases, with 17 bases between them. The people who gave samples were healthy Caucasians from Russia, aged about 6 to 95. Each of the donors had 8 to 10 milliliters of peripheral blood drawn into EDTA-treated Vacutainer tubes. Total RNA amounts of at least 5.5 micrograms were extracted per sample. A second PCR of roughly 7 to 11 cycles used a sample-barcoded 5' primer and a J-beta primer mix. TCRdb recomputed calls from the 5' RACE reads with MiXCR, one row per CDR3 protein. The table shows under 750,000 distinct CDR3 sequences, with around half occurring only once. For this clonotype: The antigen remains undetermined.

The sample comprised blood. The V call is TRBV5-6, the J call TRBJ1-2; weak D call: TRBD1 (6 bases). This receptor was taken from a man of 80 years or more in good health. CDR3 DNA sequence: TGTGCCAGCAGCTGGGGGCGGGACATCAGGGGCTACACCTTC. Amino acid sequence: CASSWGRDIRGYTF.